The 7 T cell receptor beta chains below come from one sample, sequenced in a study of regulatory T cells in long-lasting Graves disease. TCR beta libraries were built with iRepertoire HTBI primers and Arm-PCR of CDR3 regions. MiXCR was run by TCRdb on the multiplex PCR reads, yielding one entry per CDR3 protein. The table shows 550,000 to 600,000 distinct CDR3 sequences, with about 16% occurring only once. The time point is: newly diagnosed GD, antithyroid drugs for less than 3 months. The TCR library was made from RNA extracted from PBMCs. This sample was shared with a second study, whose subject was T cells in Graves' hyperthyroidism and ophthalmopathy.

This material consisted of peripheral blood mononuclear cells (PBMCs), taken at new diagnosis, from a patient treated with antithyroid drugs. All receptors come from a man in his late teens or twenties with Graves disease.

Many counts were recorded for this clonotype. The chain joins TRBV27 to TRBJ1-2, with TRBD1 identical over 7 bases. After removal of 5 bases from V and 5 bases from J, the junction contained 8 bases not matched to a gene. This CDR3 spans 14 amino acids. Germline loops: CDR1 MNHEY, CDR2 SMNVEV (reference sequence). In DNA form, the CDR3 reads TGTGCCAGCAGTGACAGGGAAAGGATATATGGCTACACCTTC. Translation: CASSDRERIYGYTF.

In this sample, this clonotype turned up many times. The rearrangement joins TRBV12-3 or TRBV12-4 to TRBJ2-2, with 12 bases lining up with TRBD2. The V segment lost 5 bases and the J segment 5 bases; nucleotides outside the gene matches: 3. CDR3 length: 15 residues. In DNA, the CDR3 is TGTGCCAGCAGTGCACTAGCGGGAGGTACCGGGGAGCTGTTTTTT. Its translation: CASSALAGGTGELFF.

The genes are TRBV5-1 and TRBJ2-5; 9 positions agree with TRBD2. V shed 3 bases and J 2 bases; nucleotides not matched to a gene: 8. CDR1 and CDR2 (germline): SGHRS, YFSETQ. This CDR3 spans 16 amino acids. This chain's CDR3 is CASSSRGRAEQETQYF. The CDR3, as DNA: TGCGCCAGCAGCTCCCGCGGGAGGGCTGAACAAGAGACCCAGTACTTC.

The chain uses TRBV9 and TRBJ2-5; TRBD2 agrees at 7 bases. This CDR3 has 15 residues. The germline CDR1 and CDR2 sequences are SGDLS and YYNGEE. The ends lost 4 bases at V and 1 base at J; junction bases unmatched: 7. The CDR3 region is CASSTVAGFQETQYF. As DNA, the CDR3 is TGTGCCAGCAGCACCGTAGCGGGTTTCCAAGAGACCCAGTACTTC.

This clonotype appeared many times. The V call is TRBV6-1, the J call TRBJ2-1; 8 bases are a match to TRBD2. Germline CDR1 MNHNS, CDR2 SASEGT. The CDR3 is made up of 15 amino acids. Trimming removed 6 bases from V and 0 bases from J; junction bases left unmatched: 4. CDR3 protein: CASSDSGSSYNEQFF. In DNA, the CDR3 is TGTGCCAGCAGCGACAGCGGGAGCTCCTACAATGAGCAGTTCTTC.

This clonotype was counted a few times. The rearrangement uses TRBV4-1 and TRBJ1-2; D not certain. Trimming left V 1 base short and J 5 bases short, with 11 bases between. Germline V gene data show CDR1 as MGHRA and CDR2 as YSYEKL. This CDR3 region has 14 residues. The CDR3, as DNA: TGCGCCAGCAGCCAAGGTCCGGGGAGATATGGCTACACCTTC. Residues: CASSQGPGRYGYTF.

This clonotype was counted at least ten times. This chain links TRBV6-5 with TRBJ2-7, with D perhaps matching TRBD1 (6 bases). CDR1 MNHEY and CDR2 SVGAGI come from the germline V gene. The CDR3 covers 14 residues. Trimming stripped 2 bases from V and 2 bases from J, with 10 bases between. The CDR3 DNA is TGTGCCAGCAGTTACAGGGACACAACCTACGAGCAGTACTTC. This translates into CASSYRDTTYEQYF.